This T cell receptor beta chain was sequenced during a study of monozygotic twins with inflammatory bowel disease (dated by TCRdb to between 2019 and 2020). In the study overall: The full study comprised 30 or so monozygotic twin pairs: nine German pairs (four IBD-concordant, five IBD-discordant) and 19 IBD-discordant Danish pairs. The search for disease-associated traits relied mainly on comparing, within discordant pairs, IBD patients with their genetically identical healthy co-twins. Each individual had, on average, about 151 000 unique TCRalpha sequences and 181 000 unique TCRbeta sequences available for analysis. Results the study describes overall, beyond this receptor: The analysis was unable to tell different T cell subtypes apart. No difference in repertoire similarity was observed between concordant and discordant twins, possibly owing to limited statistical power. Measured by the inverse Simpson index, TCRbeta repertoire diversity was lower in IBD patients than in their healthy co-twins. No single strong signal or clonotype linked to IBD turned up in the results, so the idea that one exists was not supported. Differing immunosuppressive treatments among patients may have added background noise and inter-individual variability to the repertoires. Fewer clonotypes were shared with other individuals by IBD patients than by healthy twins, most markedly in patients showing signs of disease activity.

From each donor, a roughly 2.6 ml peripheral blood sample was collected into PAXgene tubes and stored at -80 degrees C. Without T cell sorting, total RNA was isolated from whole blood using the PAXgene blood miRNA kit on an automated QIAcube. Peripheral blood from monozygotic twin pairs, either concordant or discordant for inflammatory bowel disease, underwent deep TCRalpha and TCRbeta repertoire profiling that used unique molecular barcoding. Smoking habits were recorded for all twin pairs, with individuals classified as current, former or never smokers. About this clonotype: This receptor's antigen is unknown.

Libraries were built with 5' RACE. Preparation of each TCR library used about 3,200 ng of total RNA. For each sample, cDNA synthesis was carried out in eight separate reactions using SMARTScribe reverse transcriptase. During cDNA synthesis, unique molecular identifiers containing a 6-nucleotide sample barcode were introduced by template switching. Amplification of TCRalpha and TCRbeta cDNA involved two nested PCRs of about 15 and 9 cycles, and each PCR was followed by bead purification. Before amplification, the cDNA was treated with uracil DNA-glycosylase and purified using the QIAquick PCR purification kit. The second PCR added Illumina TruSeq-compatible adapters along with sample-specific barcodes. Library quality and concentration were checked on TapeStation and Qubit, and libraries were pooled at about 5 ng each. Sequencing of the pooled libraries was done on an Illumina HiSeq2500 single-index Rapid Run using custom sequencing primers and 2 x 100 bp reads. In the authors' own workflow: PCR and sequencing errors were corrected by UMI-based consensus assembly using MiGEC version 1.2.6. V(D)J alignment, clonotype assembly and CDR3 extraction were performed with MiXCR version 2.1.1. To normalise gene usage, clonotype sharing and MAIT/NKT TCR abundance, the top 1000, 10 000 and 20 000 clonotypes in each sample were analysed. After downsampling to 27 000 UMIs, diversity was calculated as the inverse Simpson index using the vegan R package. Statistical testing used paired Mann-Whitney U tests on the discordant twin pairs and applied Benjamini-Hochberg correction for multiple testing. TCRdb reprocessed the reads and assigns one entry to each CDR3 protein sequence, leaving out DNA. The V and J calls and clone size are TCRdb's, not the authors'. The data table for this sample lists a few hundred thousand distinct CDR3 sequences. 2% to 3% of the sample comes from the top ten.

Reading from cysteine to phenylalanine, the CDR3 counts 11 amino acids. The protein alone is recorded here. The germline V gene gives CDR1 as SQVTM and CDR2 as ANQGSEA. Rearrangement joined TRBV29-1 to TRBJ2-2. The origin of this receptor is a human donor with ulcerative colitis or Crohn's disease, or a healthy co-twin of an affected twin (not recorded which). Sequenced material: blood. The CDR3 region reads CSYRTAGELFF.